This T cell receptor (beta chain) stems from a study of blood T cells in healthy people across ages. This CDR3 has 16 residues. Trimming took 5 bases from V and 5 from J, leaving 21 bases between them. Germline V CDR1 and CDR2: LGHDT, YNNKEL (reference sequence). Combining a sample-barcoded 5' primer with a J-beta primer mix, a second PCR ran for roughly 7 to 12 cycles. TCRdb analysed the 5' RACE reads with MiXCR anew, one entry per CDR3 protein. Of around 600,000 distinct CDR3 sequences in the sample, 47% were seen once. Material: blood. The rearrangement joins TRBV3-1 to TRBJ2-5; no firm D call. This TCR derives from an elderly man in good health. CDR3 sequence (DNA): TGTGCCAGCAGCTTTGCCCGGGCCTCCTCTCGGGAGACCCAGTACTTC. As protein: CASSFARASSRETQYF.